The entry below describes one T cell receptor beta chain. What it binds is not known. These data originate in a study of a mutant IDH1 vaccine in newly diagnosed glioma. About the study: Former treatment meant radiotherapy, temozolomide, or both; the majority had gotten both.

The time point: week 23, last vaccination. Every single dose of the vaccine, 300 ug of mutant IDH1 20-mer peptide, came with topical imiquimod. Each donor presented with a new WHO grade 3 or 4 astrocytoma that tested IDH1-mutant and showed ATRX loss. The CDR3 is made up of 15 amino acids. The germline V gene encodes CDR1 MNHEY and CDR2 SVGAGI. V gave up 6 bases and J gave up 5 bases; unmatched junction bases: 9. TCRdb keeps only in-frame clones here, not all; method: immunoSEQ multiplex PCR. Of roughly 60,000 clones listed, 70% to 90% are singletons. The J gene is TRBJ2-5, the V gene TRBV6-5, with 10 bases aligning to TRBD1. The specimen comprised PBMCs, sampled from a glioma patient whose treatment included an IDH1 peptide vaccine. The sequence was collected from a man aged 25 to 45 with glioma. As DNA, the CDR3 is TGTGCCAGCAGCTGGGACAGGGGAAAAAGGGAGACCCAGTACTTC. Translated: CASSWDRGKRETQYF.